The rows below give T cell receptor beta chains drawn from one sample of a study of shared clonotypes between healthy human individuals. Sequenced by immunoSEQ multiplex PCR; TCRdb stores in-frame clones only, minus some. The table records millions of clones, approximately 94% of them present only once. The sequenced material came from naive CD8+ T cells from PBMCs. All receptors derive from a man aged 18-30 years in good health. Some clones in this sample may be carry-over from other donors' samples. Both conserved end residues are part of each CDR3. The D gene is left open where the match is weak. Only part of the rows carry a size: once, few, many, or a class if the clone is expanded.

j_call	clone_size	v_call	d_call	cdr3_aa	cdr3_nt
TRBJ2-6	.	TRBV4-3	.	CASSHQVESGANVLTF	TGCGCCAGCAGCCACCAGGTGGAATCTGGGGCCAACGTCCTGACTTTC
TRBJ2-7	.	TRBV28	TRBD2	CASTFTGGSYEQYF	TGTGCCAGCACCTTTACGGGGGGTAGCTACGAGCAGTACTTC
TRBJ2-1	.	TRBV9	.	CASSAEGREQFF	TGTGCCAGCAGCGCGGAGGGCCGCGAGCAGTTCTTC
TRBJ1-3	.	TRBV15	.	CATSPRISGNTIYF	TGTGCCACCAGCCCCCGCATTTCTGGAAACACCATATATTTT
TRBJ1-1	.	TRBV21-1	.	CASSPPGDAEAFF	TGTGCCAGCAGCCCTCCCGGGGATGCTGAAGCTTTCTTT
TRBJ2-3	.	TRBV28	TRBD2	CASRRTPFLAGGSTDTQYF	TGTGCCAGCAGACGAACCCCCTTTTTGGCGGGAGGGTCCACAGATACGCAGTATTTT
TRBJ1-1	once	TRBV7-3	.	CASSATPVNTEAFF	TGTGCCAGCAGCGCAACACCGGTGAACACTGAAGCTTTCTTT
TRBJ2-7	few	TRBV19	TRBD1	CASSATSTGGRYEQYF	TGTGCCAGTAGTGCTACCTCGACAGGGGGTCGCTACGAGCAGTACTTC
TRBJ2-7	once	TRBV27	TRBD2	CASRLAGGAYEQYF	TGTGCCAGCAGGCTAGCGGGAGGAGCCTACGAGCAGTACTTC
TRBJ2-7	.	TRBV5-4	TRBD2	CASSPPGSGGRVDEQYF	TGTGCCAGCAGCCCCCCCGGGTCGGGAGGCCGGGTCGACGAGCAGTACTTC
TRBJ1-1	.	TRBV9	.	CASSPPGGRPYGAFF	TGTGCCAGCAGCCCACCGGGGGGACGTCCTTATGGAGCTTTCTTT
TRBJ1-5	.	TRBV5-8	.	CASSLVQPARPQHF	TGTGCCAGCAGCTTGGTACAGCCCGCCAGGCCCCAGCATTTT
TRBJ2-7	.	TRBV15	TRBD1	CATSRAGQGDMYF	TGTGCCACCAGCAGAGCGGGACAGGGGGATATGTACTTC
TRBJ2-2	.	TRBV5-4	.	CASSAPGFVLTTGELFF	TGTGCCAGCAGCGCCCCGGGTTTTGTCCTCACGACCGGGGAGCTGTTTTTT
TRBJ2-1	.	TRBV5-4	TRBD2	CASSLRTSKDNEQFF	TGTGCCAGCAGCTTAAGGACTAGCAAGGACAATGAGCAGTTCTTC
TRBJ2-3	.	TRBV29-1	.	CSTLGDGSTDTQYF	TGCAGCACCCTTGGGGATGGGAGTACAGATACGCAGTATTTT
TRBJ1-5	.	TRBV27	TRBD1	CASSYRQGNQPQHF	TGTGCCAGCAGTTATAGACAGGGTAATCAGCCCCAGCATTTT
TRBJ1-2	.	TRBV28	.	CASHYVLGPPYTF	TGTGCCAGCCATTATGTGTTGGGACCGCCATACACCTTC
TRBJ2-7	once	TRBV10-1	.	CASSGGYEQYF	TGCGCCAGCAGTGGAGGCTACGAGCAGTACTTC
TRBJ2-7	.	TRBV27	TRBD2	CASSYGGAPNEQYF	TGTGCCAGCAGTTACGGGGGGGCTCCCAACGAGCAGTACTTC